This entry features one TCR beta chain sequence. Its antigen is still unknown. The CDR3 consists of 16 residues. Germline V CDR1 and CDR2: SGHRS, YFSETQ. The V end lost 0 bases, the J end lost 0 bases, and 12 bases lay between the germline ends. The sample is drawn from a study of cytomegalovirus exposure and HLA in healthy donors. Study-level points and caveats: Presence/absence analyses assumed roughly uniform sequencing depth across donors, which may not hold. When analyzed later, a missense DCLRE1C variant was found to be linked to TCR beta V- and J-gene trimming.

PCR amplification relied on 60 Vbeta primers (plus 13 Jbeta primers). Assay used: immunoSEQ multiplex PCR; TCRdb lists only in-frame clones, some missing. The sample includes around 120,000 clones, 80% of them seen just once. Sequencing input: PBMCs. This rearrangement joins TRBV5-1 to TRBJ2-5; D call uncertain. The sequence derives from a woman between 40 and 55 years old in good health and CMV-seronegative. Here the CDR3 reads CASSLGLSHNQETQYF. CDR3 sequence (DNA): TGCGCCAGCAGCTTGGGGCTGTCGCACAACCAAGAGACCCAGTACTTC.